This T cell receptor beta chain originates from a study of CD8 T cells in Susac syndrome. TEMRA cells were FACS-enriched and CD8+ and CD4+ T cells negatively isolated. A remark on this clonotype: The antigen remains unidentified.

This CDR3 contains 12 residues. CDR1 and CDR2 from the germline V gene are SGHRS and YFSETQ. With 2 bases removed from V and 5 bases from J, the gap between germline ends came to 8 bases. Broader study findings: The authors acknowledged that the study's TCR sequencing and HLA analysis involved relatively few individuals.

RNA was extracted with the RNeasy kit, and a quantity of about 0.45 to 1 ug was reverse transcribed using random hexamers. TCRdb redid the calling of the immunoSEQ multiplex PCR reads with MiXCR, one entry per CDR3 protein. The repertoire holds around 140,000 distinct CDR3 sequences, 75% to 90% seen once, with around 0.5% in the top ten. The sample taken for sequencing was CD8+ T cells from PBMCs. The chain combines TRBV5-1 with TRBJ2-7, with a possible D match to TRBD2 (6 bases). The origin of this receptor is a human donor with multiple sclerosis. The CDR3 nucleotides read TGCGCCAGCAGCTTCTGGGGGGACGAGCAGTACTTC. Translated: CASSFWGDEQYF.